Below, 25 T cell receptor beta chains from the same sample are listed, as sequenced in a study of blood T cells in healthy people across ages. Next came a second PCR, run for about 6 to 12 cycles, which used a sample-barcoded 5' primer along with a J-beta primer mix. TCRdb analysed the 5' RACE reads with MiXCR anew, one entry per CDR3 protein. The sample lists about a million distinct CDR3 sequences; approximately 50% were seen once. The sequencing sample was made of blood. The receptors come from a woman aged 55-70 years in good health.

The CDR3 coding sequence is TGCGCCAGCAGTTTTTTTCTGGGGTCCGCGAACACTGAAGCTTTCTTT. Translation gives CASSFFLGSANTEAFF. This chain connects TRBV5-1 to TRBJ1-1; D remains unclear. Trimming removed 5 bases from V and 1 base from J, with 18 bases in between. CDR1 SGHRS and CDR2 YFSETQ come from the germline V gene. The CDR3 contains 16 residues.

This clonotype appeared a few times. The chain carries TRBV7-2 and TRBJ2-5; D unclear. Deletions cut 3 bases from V and 1 base from J, with 12 bases between. Germline V gives CDR1 SGHTA, CDR2 FQGNSA. The CDR3 loop spans 15 amino acids. The CDR3 reads CASSFPPPRQETQYF. The CDR3 region has the DNA TGTGCCAGCAGCTTCCCCCCCCCTCGCCAAGAGACCCAGTACTTC.

This clonotype was found a few times. This rearrangement joins TRBV20-1 to TRBJ2-5; 7 bases are shared with TRBD2. V shed 6 bases, J shed 4 bases, and the junction held 8 bases outside the gene matches. CDR1 and CDR2 (germline): DFQATT, SNEGSKA (reference sequence). The CDR3 loop spans 13 amino acids. The CDR3 DNA sequence: TGCAGTGCCACACGACTAGCTAGAGAGACCCAGTACTTC. Amino acids: CSATRLARETQYF.

In this sample, this clonotype turned up a few times. The chain is built from TRBV21-1 and TRBJ2-7. TRBV21-1 is a listed pseudogene. CDR3 length equals 16 residues. CDR3 sequence reads: CASRDIFWRIPYEQYF. The CDR3 DNA reads as TGTGCCAGCAGGGATATCTTCTGGCGGATCCCCTACGAGCAGTACTTC.

The V and J genes are TRBV5-1 and TRBJ2-1; D not certain. CDR3 length: 13 amino acids. Germline CDR1 reads SGHRS; CDR2 reads YFSETQ. V lost 1 base to trimming and J lost 10 bases, with 12 bases between them. CDR3 bases: TGCGCCAGCAGCTTGAATCCCTCAGAGGAGCAGTTCTTC. The encoded protein is CASSLNPSEEQFF.

The V gene is TRBV20-1, the J gene TRBJ2-5; no firm D call. Germline CDR1 is DFQATT and CDR2 is SNEGSKA (reference sequence). This CDR3 has 15 amino acids. V was trimmed by 6 bases and J by 2 bases, leaving 19 bases between them. The CDR3 sequence: CSAFPGSPTQETQYF. The CDR3 bases are TGCAGTGCCTTCCCGGGTAGCCCGACACAAGAGACCCAGTACTTC.

A few counts support this clonotype. The rearrangement links TRBV7-2 to TRBJ2-4, with 12 bases matching TRBD1. The DNA end is more similar to TRBJ2-7, so the J call may be wrong. The CDR3 is 17 amino acids. Germline-derived CDR1 and CDR2 are SGHTA and FQGNSA. This CDR3 reads CASSLDGGQGASYEQYF. The CDR3 region has the DNA TGTGCCAGCAGCTTAGACGGGGGACAGGGGGCGTCCTACGAGCAGTACTTC.

This clonotype was seen once. The chain carries TRBV4-2 and TRBJ2-3; weak D call: TRBD2 (5 bases). Deletions cut 0 bases from V and 0 bases from J, with 10 bases between. Germline CDR1 is LGHNA and CDR2 is YNFKEQ. This CDR3 has 16 amino acids. The CDR3 region is CASSQDPSTSTDTQYF. The CDR3, as DNA: TGTGCCAGCAGCCAAGACCCTAGCACTAGCACAGATACGCAGTATTTT.

V is TRBV12-3 or TRBV12-4 and J is TRBJ2-1, with 9 bases that match TRBD1. V lost 4 bases and J lost 4; bases outside the gene matches: 5. CDR3 length: 15 residues. DNA for the CDR3: TGTGCCAGCAGTTACAGGACAGGGGAGTACAATGAGCAGTTCTTC. The encoded protein is CASSYRTGEYNEQFF.

The chain has TRBV29-1 and TRBJ2-1; no reliable D call. Germline loops: CDR1 SQVTM, CDR2 ANQGSEA. Deletions cut 5 bases from V and 6 bases from J, with 5 bases between. This CDR3 is built from 10 residues. The CDR3 protein is CSVPGNEQFF. Written as DNA, the CDR3 is TGCAGCGTTCCCGGCAATGAGCAGTTCTTC.

The chain joins TRBV6-2 or TRBV6-3 to TRBJ2-1, with 8 nucleotides matching TRBD2. Germline CDR1 is MNHEY and CDR2 is SVGEGT. This CDR3 has 15 residues. With V trimmed by 2 bases and J by 6 bases, 6 bases remained unmatched. CDR3: CASSYGTGGPNEQFF. DNA of the CDR3: TGTGCCAGCAGTTACGGGACGGGAGGGCCCAATGAGCAGTTCTTC.

This clonotype was detected a few times. The J gene is TRBJ2-7, the V gene TRBV15; D is possibly TRBD2 (6 bases). The CDR3 has 14 amino acids. The germline V and J ends were trimmed by 3 bases and 2 bases, with 11 bases remaining between them. CDR1 LNHNV and CDR2 YYDKDF come from the germline V gene (reference sequence). Written as DNA, the CDR3 is TGTGCCACCAGCAGTGGCTGGACTACCTACGAGCAGTACTTC. It is translated as CATSSGWTTYEQYF.

This clonotype has just a few counts. A much larger clone lies a single base off, so this may be a read error. This chain links TRBV5-1 with TRBJ2-3; TRBD2 agrees at 7 bases. The V gene end was trimmed by 4 bases and the J gene end by 11 bases; junction bases not matched to a gene: 10. Germline loops: CDR1 SGHRS, CDR2 YFSETQ. The CDR3 totals 13 residues. DNA of the CDR3: TGCGCCAGCAGCCGGGAAAGCGGGAAGGTGCAGTATTTT. Amino acid sequence: CASSRESGKVQYF.

The chain employs TRBV27 and TRBJ2-2; D unclear. The ends were cut back, 5 bases at V and 7 bases at J, with 11 bases in the middle. Germline V gene lookup returns CDR1 MNHEY and CDR2 SMNVEV (reference sequence). The length of the CDR3 is 13 residues. The CDR3 here is CASSQVKYGELFF. The CDR3 DNA follows: TGTGCCAGCAGTCAAGTGAAGTACGGGGAGCTGTTTTTT.

With regard to this clonotype: One end of the junction fails to match germline, which may point to a read error. J is TRBJ1-1 and V is TRBV3-1; D gene uncertain. Germline V lookup: CDR1 LGHDT, CDR2 YNNKEL (reference sequence). CDR3 size: 14 residues. CDR3 protein: CAGSQEPAVAEAFF. CDR3 DNA: TGTGCCGGCAGCCAAGAACCAGCTGTAGCTGAAGCTTTCTTT.

This clonotype was detected only a few times. V is TRBV12-3 or TRBV12-4 and J is TRBJ2-1; TRBD1 agrees at 9 bases. Unmatched junction bases numbered 4, after V lost 3 bases and J lost 7 bases. CDR3 length: 14 residues. CDR3 bases: TGTGCCAGCAGTTTCCCGGGACAGGGAAATGAGCAGTTCTTC. It is translated as CASSFPGQGNEQFF.

This clonotype appeared many times. This CDR3 is CASSLTRLNTGELFF. The CDR3 DNA reads TGTGCCAGCAGCTTAACACGGCTTAACACCGGGGAGCTGTTTTTT. This chain connects TRBV11-2 to TRBJ2-2; D ambiguous. Looked up from germline, CDR1 is SGHAT and CDR2 is FQNNGV. The CDR3 runs 15 residues. Trimming removed 2 bases from V and 2 bases from J, with 9 bases in between.

This clonotype has a count of ten or more. The genes are TRBV28 and TRBJ2-7, with D uncertain. V lost 6 bases to trimming and J lost 2 bases, with 11 bases between them. CDR3 length: 13 residues. From germline, CDR1 is MDHEN and CDR2 SYDVKM. The CDR3 loop is CASSLTPTYEQYF. CDR3 nucleotide sequence: TGTGCCAGCAGCCTGACACCCACCTACGAGCAGTACTTC. The full variable domain, its missing parts supplied by reference TRBV28 and TRBJ2-7, is DVKVTQSSRYLVKRTGEKVFLECVQDMDHENMFWYRQDPGLGLRLIYFSYDVKMKEKGDIPEGYSVSREKKERFSLILESASTNQTSMYLCASSLTPTYEQYFGPGTRLTVT.

In its sample, this clonotype was seen a few times. The genes are TRBV4-2 and TRBJ2-7; D is ambiguous. Matching the DNA end better, TRBJ2-5 makes the J call doubtful. The CDR3 sequence is 14 residues long. The germline gives CDR1 LGHNA, CDR2 YNFKEQ. For the CDR3, the DNA is TGTGCCAGCAGCCAAGAAGTGACGTCTGAGACCCAGTACTTC. Translated, it gives CASSQEVTSETQYF.

V is TRBV7-2 and J is TRBJ2-1, with D possibly matching TRBD1 (6 bases). The J call may be wrong; the DNA end is better matched by TRBJ2-7. This CDR3 contains 15 residues. Germline CDR1 is SGHTA and CDR2 is FQGNSA. The DNA of the CDR3 is TGTGCCGGAACCCTGAGCGACAGGATCAACAATGAGCAGTACTTC. It encodes CAGTLSDRINNEQYF.

This clonotype has only a few counts. The rearrangement links TRBV14 to TRBJ2-7, with 10 bases fitting TRBD2. Looked up from germline, CDR1 is SGHDN and CDR2 is FVKESK. The CDR3 covers 15 residues. With V trimmed by 3 bases and J by 1 base, 3 bases remained unmatched. CDR3: CASSHWTSGSYEQYF. DNA of the CDR3: TGTGCCAGCAGCCACTGGACTAGCGGATCCTACGAGCAGTACTTC.

Here the CDR3 DNA reads TGCGCCAGCAGCTTCCGGGACATTCACACAGATACGCAGTATTTT. Translation gives CASSFRDIHTDTQYF. This chain links TRBV5-1 with TRBJ2-3; TRBD1 is a possible D gene (6 bases). Germline-derived CDR1 and CDR2 are SGHRS and YFSETQ. This CDR3 has 15 residues. Trimming pared 2 bases from V and 2 bases from J, leaving 12 bases between.

This chain connects TRBV11-2 to TRBJ2-7; D unresolved. V lost 0 bases to trimming and J lost 2 bases, with 11 bases between them. Germline CDR1 SGHAT, CDR2 FQNNGV. CDR3 length: 15 amino acids. The CDR3 nucleotides are TGTGCCAGCAGCTTAGATAGCAACCTCCCCTACGAGCAGTACTTC. It codes for CASSLDSNLPYEQYF.

The J gene is TRBJ1-6, the V gene TRBV7-9; 8 nucleotides line up with TRBD1. The CDR3 runs to 16 residues. V dropped 2 bases and J dropped 6; count of bases not matched to a gene: 6. CDR1 is SEHNR, CDR2 FQNEAQ, per germline (reference sequence). The CDR3 here is CASSLSMDRANSPLHF. Written as DNA, the CDR3 is TGTGCCAGCAGCTTAAGTATGGACAGGGCTAATTCACCCCTCCACTTT. Full variable domain (rest looked up from reference TRBV7-9 and TRBJ1-6): DTGVSQNPRHKITKRGQNVTFRCDPISEHNRLYWYRQTLGQGPEFLTYFQNEAQLEKSRLLSDRFSAERPKGSFSTLEIQRTEQGDSAMYLCASSLSMDRANSPLHFGNGTRLTVT.

The chain has TRBV28 and TRBJ2-1; a weak D match, TRBD1 (5 bases). CDR1 is MDHEN and CDR2 is SYDVKM in the germline V gene. The CDR3 totals 14 residues. Trimming stripped 5 bases from V and 3 bases from J, with 11 bases between. The CDR3, as DNA: TGTGCCAGCAGTCTACCAGGGTTCTACAATGAGCAGTTCTTC. Amino acids: CASSLPGFYNEQFF.